This is a list of T cell receptor beta chains from one sample in a study of blood T cell repertoires in COVID-19. Data came from immunoSEQ multiplex PCR; TCRdb stores just in-frame clones and leaves some out. The sample consists of 95,000 to 150,000 clones, about 89% of them appearing once. Material for sequencing was peripheral blood. The receptors shown here come from a woman between 65 and 79 years old with acute or convalescent COVID-19. The CDR3 runs from the conserved cysteine through the conserved F or W. Size values are once, few and many counts, or a class for expanded clones, and some rows have none.

abundance | v_gene | CDR3aa
few | TRBV24-1 | CATSDLAGPGGWETQYF
few | TRBV9 | CASSSAGLYNEKLFF
NA | TRBV6-6 | CASSYRTDNQPQHF
NA | TRBV12-3/TRBV12-4 | CASSTDRAGAQHF
NA | TRBV5-6 | CASSPPTRADTQYF
NA | TRBV3-1/TRBV3-2 | CASSQANRNQPQHF
NA | TRBV27 | CASSFDRDAYGYTF
NA | TRBV2 | CASSSDRGPGNEQFF
NA | TRBV7-9 | CASSLGGTGPLDEQFF
NA | TRBV3-1/TRBV3-2 | CASRGGSRTYEQYF
NA | TRBV10-1 | CASSDRDFEQYF
few | TRBV6-5 | CASRTRDRAASGYTF
NA | TRBV15 | CATSSAGTGRDSPLHF
NA | TRBV29-1 | CSVRLAENIQYF
once | TRBV10-1 | CASSERTLTGELFF
NA | TRBV6-5 | CASRETGTAVYGYTF
NA | TRBV5-1 | CASSLEGQGYYGYTF
once | TRBV3-1/TRBV3-2 | CASSLSQGGNEQFF
NA | TRBV7-9 | CASVSGTGQETQYF
few | TRBV30 | CAWSVPGRGSQPQHF
once | TRBV27 | CASSLRDSNQPQHF
few | TRBV6-5 | CASNSRGAGKNIQYF
NA | TRBV7-9 | CASSWGSNQPQHF
NA | TRBV18 | CASSPGQGAFYGYTF
NA | TRBV6-1 | CASSERGNYGYTF
NA | TRBV28 | CASNRAGTASGELFF
NA | TRBV5-1 | CASSPGTGGWRGPDTQYF
once | TRBV6-6 | CASTTWGDPEAFF
NA | TRBV6-6 | CASRGDRDNEKLFF
NA | TRBV19 | CASSTRGQDSPLHF
NA | TRBV5-1 | CASRGAYEQYF
once | TRBV7-9 | CASRRTENTEAFF
NA | TRBV5-1 | CASSLRTAKNSYNSPLHF
NA | TRBV5-4 | CASSTRQISNYGYTF
NA | TRBV18 | CASSRDRAYEQYF
once | TRBV27 | CASRAGLAGETQYF
NA | TRBV28 | CASSLGQYSYEQYF
NA | TRBV4-1 | CASSQLVALDYGYTF
NA | TRBV27 | CASSWGGNQPQHF
few | TRBV5-1 | CASSSHPAGGGEQYF
NA | TRBV11-3 | CASSQTGLGISGELFF
NA | TRBV19 | CASSIGRTNEKLFF
once | TRBV6-1 | CASSEETGRYYTF